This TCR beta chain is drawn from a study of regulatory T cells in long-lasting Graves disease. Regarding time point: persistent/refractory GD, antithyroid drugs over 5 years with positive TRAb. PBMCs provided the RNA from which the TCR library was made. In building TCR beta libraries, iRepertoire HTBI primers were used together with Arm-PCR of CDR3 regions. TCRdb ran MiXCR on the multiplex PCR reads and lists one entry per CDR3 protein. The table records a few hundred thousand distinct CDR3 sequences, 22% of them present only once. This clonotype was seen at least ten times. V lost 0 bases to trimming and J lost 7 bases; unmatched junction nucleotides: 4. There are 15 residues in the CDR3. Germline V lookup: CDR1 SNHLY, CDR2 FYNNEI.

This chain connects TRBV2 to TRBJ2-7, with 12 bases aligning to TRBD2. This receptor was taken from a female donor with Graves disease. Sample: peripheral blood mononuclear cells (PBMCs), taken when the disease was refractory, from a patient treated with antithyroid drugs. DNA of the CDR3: TGTGCCAGCAGTGAAGCGGGACTAGCGGGCCGGGAGCAGTACTTC. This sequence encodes CASSEAGLAGREQYF.